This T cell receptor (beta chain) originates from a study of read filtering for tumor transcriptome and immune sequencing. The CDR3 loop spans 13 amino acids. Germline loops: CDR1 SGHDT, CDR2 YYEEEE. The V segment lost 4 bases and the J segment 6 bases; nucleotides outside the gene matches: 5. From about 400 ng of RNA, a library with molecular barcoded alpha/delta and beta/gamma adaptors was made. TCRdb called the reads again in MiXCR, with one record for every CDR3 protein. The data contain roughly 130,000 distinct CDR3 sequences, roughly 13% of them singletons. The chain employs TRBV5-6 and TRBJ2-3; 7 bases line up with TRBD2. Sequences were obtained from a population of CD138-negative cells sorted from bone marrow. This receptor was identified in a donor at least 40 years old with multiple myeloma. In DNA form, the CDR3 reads TGTGCCAGCAGCCGAGCGGGGACGGATACGCAGTATTTT. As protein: CASSRAGTDTQYF.